There are a few counts of the clone carrying this T cell receptor (beta chain). This record comes from a study of PD-L1 blockade in urothelial cancer. CDR1 SGHTA and CDR2 FQGNSA come from the germline V gene. V lost 6 bases to trimming and J lost 6 bases, with 9 bases between them. This CDR3 is 11 amino acids long. Each PCR contained spiked-in synthetic TCR analog templates. Only in-frame clones appear in the TCRdb table, and some are missing; sequencing was by immunoSEQ multiplex PCR. This sample has tens of thousands of clones; roughly four fifths occur once, and the top ten carry roughly 3.1%. The V call is TRBV7-2, the J call TRBJ2-7, with D unresolved. The sequence came from a man in his 70s with urothelial cancer. The sequencing here drew on PBMCs, taken around atezolizumab (anti-PD-L1) treatment. CDR3 protein: CASREYGEQYF. The CDR3 DNA reads as TGTGCCAGCAGAGAGTACGGCGAGCAGTACTTC.